The 9 T cell receptor beta chains below all came from one sample that was sequenced in a study of T-cell reconstitution after alpha-beta-depleted transplantation in children. Unique molecular identifiers were used to barcode this TCRbeta library. TCRdb recomputed calls from the PCR reads with MiXCR, one row per CDR3 protein. The sample shows about 900,000 distinct CDR3 sequences, roughly 29% of them seen only once. The sequencing here drew on PBMCs, mostly from graft donor cells, taken 360 days after TCRalphabeta/CD19-depleted stem cell transplant. These receptors originate from a boy in the first two years of life who had a stem cell transplant for SCID, so the T cells may come from the graft donor.

J is TRBJ1-6 and V is TRBV7-6, with D maybe TRBD1 (6 bases). This CDR3 has 16 residues. Between the trimmed V and J ends, which lost 5 bases and 7 bases, there was a span of 18 bases. Germline loops: CDR1 SGHVS, CDR2 FNYEAQ. In DNA form, the CDR3 reads TGTGCCAGCAGCCAGGGTTACGGGGGCCTCAATTCACCCCTCCACTTT. Its protein is CASSQGYGGLNSPLHF.

This clonotype was seen a handful of times. The rearrangement uses TRBV11-2 and TRBJ2-1, with 8 bases matching TRBD2. Germline-derived CDR1 and CDR2 are SGHAT and FQNNGV. The V gene end was trimmed by 2 bases and the J gene end by 6 bases; junction bases not matched to a gene: 18. This CDR3 is 19 amino acids long. The CDR3 sequence: CASSLNREFVAGGRNEQFF. CDR3 DNA sequence: TGTGCCAGCAGCTTAAACAGGGAGTTCGTCGCGGGGGGTCGCAATGAGCAGTTCTTC.

The CDR3 nucleotides are TGCAGCGTTGAAAAAGGGGGAACAGATACGCAGTATTTT. It yields the protein CSVEKGGTDTQYF. V gene TRBV29-1 combines with J gene TRBJ2-3; D might be TRBD1 (6 bases). V dropped 2 bases and J dropped 3 bases, with 9 bases sitting between them. This CDR3 is built from 13 residues. Looked up from germline, CDR1 is SQVTM and CDR2 is ANQGSEA.

The table lists this clonotype with a few counts. This chain links TRBV11-2 with TRBJ2-7, with 8 positions matching TRBD1. The V and J ends lost 5 bases and 3 bases, in that order; junction bases with no gene match: 6. The CDR3 is made up of 14 amino acids. The germline V gene has CDR1 SGHAT and CDR2 FQNNGV. CDR3 nucleotide sequence: TGTGCCAGCAGCCACAGGACAGGGAGCTACGAGCAGTACTTC. Protein product: CASSHRTGSYEQYF.

This clonotype was recorded a few times. The chain is built from TRBV4-1 and TRBJ2-3; no definite D call. Per the germline V gene, CDR1 is MGHRA and CDR2 is YSYEKL. The CDR3 extends over 15 amino acids. Trimming shortened V by 4 bases and J by 5 bases, and 16 bases separated the two germline ends. This chain's CDR3 is CASSPYGRGEDTQYF. CDR3 DNA sequence: TGCGCCAGCAGCCCGTACGGCCGAGGCGAAGATACGCAGTATTTT.

This clonotype has just a few counts. The gene calls are TRBV20-1 and TRBJ2-1; the D gene could be TRBD1 or TRBD2 (5 bases each). The CDR3 runs to 16 residues. V lost 1 base and J 4 bases, leaving 17 bases between the germline ends. The germline gives CDR1 DFQATT, CDR2 SNEGSKA (reference sequence). DNA for the CDR3: TGCAGTGCTAGAGCCAGAGGGGACCCCCAATACAATGAGCAGTTCTTC. It encodes CSARARGDPQYNEQFF.

The gene calls are TRBV5-1 and TRBJ2-3; D may be TRBD1 (6 bases). Germline CDR1 reads SGHRS; CDR2 reads YFSETQ. This CDR3 region has 15 residues. V was clipped by 2 bases and J by 1 base, with 11 bases between them. The CDR3 DNA follows: TGCGCCAGCAGCTTTCTTCCAGGGGGCACAGATACGCAGTATTTT. It is translated as CASSFLPGGTDTQYF.

This clonotype was detected only once. This chain uses TRBV15 with TRBJ2-7; 7 nucleotides align to TRBD1. The ends lost 3 bases at V and 3 bases at J; junction bases unmatched: 8. Germline lookup yields CDR1 LNHNV and CDR2 YYDKDF (reference sequence). This CDR3 region has 15 residues. DNA of the CDR3: TGTGCCACCAGCAGGAGTGGGACAGTACGCTACGAGCAGTACTTC. This gives the protein CATSRSGTVRYEQYF.

This clonotype was picked up a small number of times. J is TRBJ1-6 and V is TRBV5-1; D uncertain. The CDR3 is made up of 14 amino acids. Trimming removed 3 bases at V and 9 bases at J, with 13 bases between. Germline CDR1 reads SGHRS; CDR2 reads YFSETQ. CDR3 DNA: TGCGCCAGCAGCTACGACATGGGAATTTCACCCCTCCACTTT. It translates to CASSYDMGISPLHF.